The 9 T cell receptor beta chains below come from one sample, sequenced in a study of metastatic and nonmetastatic thyroid tumors. Before thyroid surgery, none of the patients had received any treatment. TCRdb re-called clones via MiXCR from the PCR reads. The sample has about 34,000 clones; roughly 18% are singletons. The source material was blood. These receptors all stem from a female donor with papillary thyroid cancer or a benign thyroid nodule (not recorded which). Some clones in this sample may be carry-over from other donors' samples.

This clone has a handful of counts. V gene TRBV20-1 combines with J gene TRBJ2-7; tentative D call: TRBD1 (6 bases). The ends were cut back, 4 bases at V and 4 bases at J, with 11 bases in the middle. The CDR3 is 12 residues long. The germline V gene encodes CDR1 DFQATT and CDR2 SNEGSKA (reference sequence). The CDR3 protein is CSAIGTQYEQYF. The CDR3 DNA follows: TGCAGTGCTATTGGGACACAGTACGAGCAGTACTTC.

This clone was seen many times. The V and J genes are TRBV11-2 and TRBJ2-7, with 11 bases lining up with TRBD2. CDR3 length: 17 residues. Unmatched junction bases numbered 16, after V lost 3 bases and J lost 9 bases. CDR1 is SGHAT and CDR2 is FQNNGV in the germline V gene. CDR3 nucleotide sequence: TGTGCCAGCAGCTTTAGAGCGACTAGCGGGGATTTCCGCGGGCAGTACTTC. Its protein is CASSFRATSGDFRGQYF. The full variable domain, completed using reference TRBV11-2 and TRBJ2-7, is EAGVAQSPRYKIIEKRQSVAFWCNPISGHATLYWYQQILGQGPKLLIQFQNNGVVDDSQLPKDRFSAERLKGVDSTLKIQPAKLEDSAVYLCASSFRATSGDFRGQYFGPGTRLTVT.

Details on this clone: The junction does not match germline at one end; this may be a read error. This chain joins TRBV15 and TRBJ2-3; TRBD2 aligns across 8 bases. The CDR3 length is 15 residues. The germline gives CDR1 LNHNV, CDR2 YYDKDF (reference sequence). CDR3 sequence reads: CATSRSRGVAYTQYF. The CDR3 DNA is TGTGCCACCAGCAGATCGCGGGGGGTAGCATATACACAGTATTTT.

This clone appeared a few times. The V gene is TRBV28, the J gene TRBJ1-5, with TRBD1 matching 8 bases. Germline CDR1 MDHEN, CDR2 SYDVKM. V lost 4 bases, J lost 2 bases, and 7 bases stayed unmatched. This CDR3 has 16 amino acids. The CDR3 nucleotides read TGTGCCAGCAGTTCCCCGACAGGGGTTGGCAATCAGCCCCAGCATTTT. Encoded protein: CASSSPTGVGNQPQHF.

This clone was observed many times. The chain is built from TRBV5-1 and TRBJ1-1; D gene ambiguous. V was cut by 2 bases and J by 1 base, with 6 bases left in between. The CDR3 is 13 amino acids. CDR1 is SGHRS and CDR2 is YFSETQ in the germline V gene. This CDR3 is CASSFMANTEAFF. For the CDR3, the DNA is TGCGCCAGCAGCTTTATGGCGAACACTGAAGCTTTCTTT.

The table lists this clone with many counts. This sequence joins TRBV7-9 and TRBJ2-3, with a tentative D call TRBD2 (5 bases). Trimming left V 3 bases short and J 6 bases short, with 7 bases between. Germline lookup yields CDR1 SEHNR and CDR2 FQNEAQ (reference sequence). The CDR3 spans 12 residues. This CDR3 reads CASSFRRDTQYF. As DNA, the CDR3 is TGTGCCAGCAGCTTCAGGAGGGATACGCAGTATTTT. The full variable domain, in which reference TRBV7-9 and TRBJ2-3 provide the parts outside the CDR3, is DTGVSQNPRHKITKRGQNVTFRCDPISEHNRLYWYRQTLGQGPEFLTYFQNEAQLEKSRLLSDRFSAERPKGSFSTLEIQRTEQGDSAMYLCASSFRRDTQYFGPGTRLTVL.

This clone was observed many times. The rearrangement uses TRBV5-1 and TRBJ2-3; D unclear. Deletions cut 4 bases from V and 1 base from J, with 13 bases between. The CDR3 consists of 15 residues. Germline V gene sequence: CDR1 SGHRS, CDR2 YFSETQ. Here the CDR3 DNA reads TGCGCCAGCAGCCCGGGCACGCAACGCACAGATACGCAGTATTTT. This gives the protein CASSPGTQRTDTQYF. Looking up the rest from reference TRBV5-1 and TRBJ2-3 gives the full variable domain: KAGVTQTPRYLIKTRGQQVTLSCSPISGHRSVSWYQQTPGQGLQFLFEYFSETQRNKGNFPGRFSGRQFSNSRSEMNVSTLELGDSALYLCASSPGTQRTDTQYFGPGTRLTVL.

V is TRBV10-3 and J is TRBJ1-2; a possible D gene is TRBD1 (5 bases). The CDR3 covers 16 residues. V lost 3 bases and J 8 bases, leaving 22 bases between the germline ends. Per the germline V gene, CDR1 is ENHRY and CDR2 is SYGVKD. The CDR3 DNA sequence: TGTGCCATCAGTGACAGTGGGGCACGGTCAGAACAGGGCTACACCTTC. It encodes CAISDSGARSEQGYTF.

There are many counts of this clone. This chain links TRBV9 with TRBJ2-2; 14 bases align to TRBD2. The germline gives CDR1 SGDLS, CDR2 YYNGEE. The CDR3 consists of 17 residues. Trimming removed 0 bases from V and 7 bases from J; junction bases left unmatched: 5. This CDR3 reads CASSVGLAGGVYGELFF. In DNA, the CDR3 is TGTGCCAGCAGCGTAGGACTAGCGGGAGGGGTGTACGGGGAGCTGTTTTTT.